These 30 T cell receptor beta chains were sequenced from one sample in a study of shared clonotypes between healthy human individuals. The method was immunoSEQ multiplex PCR; TCRdb's version includes in-frame clones alone and lacks a portion of them. The data show under 1,100,000 clones, 70% to 80% seen once. The material sequenced was memory CD4+ T cells sorted from blood. Subset meaning: CD45RA-negative fraction. These receptors were obtained from a man aged 18 to 29 in good health.

Only a few counts were recorded for this clone. This sequence joins TRBV21-1 and TRBJ2-1; the DNA was not compared with TRBD2, the D call given in the table. TRBV21-1 is flagged as a pseudogene. The CDR3 spans 18 residues. The CDR3 coding sequence is TGTGCCAGCAGCAACGAAGGGAGCGGGTCTTACTCCTACAATGAGCAGTTCTTC. Protein product: CASSNEGSGSYSYNEQFF.

The chain combines TRBV6-6 with TRBJ2-1, with TRBD1 matching over 10 bases. The CDR3 is 15 residues long. Germline CDR1 reads MNHNY; CDR2 reads SVGAGI (reference sequence). V gave up 6 bases and J gave up 6 bases; unmatched junction bases: 8. The CDR3 nucleotides read TGTGCCAGCAGCCTCCCGGGACAGGGGTCCAATGAGCAGTTCTTC. Protein sequence: CASSLPGQGSNEQFF.

V gene TRBV6-1 combines with J gene TRBJ2-7; a possible D gene is TRBD1 (5 bases). This CDR3 contains 14 residues. Trimming pared 7 bases from V and 0 bases from J, leaving 13 bases between. The germline V gene encodes CDR1 MNHNS and CDR2 SASEGT. CDR3 amino acids: CASKEDTNSYEQYF. DNA for the CDR3: TGTGCCAGCAAAGAGGACACGAACTCCTACGAGCAGTACTTC.

CDR3 in amino acids: CASSRQSGFSNTGELFF. DNA for the CDR3: TGTGCCAGCAGCCGTCAGTCGGGCTTTTCCAACACCGGGGAGCTGTTTTTT. V and J are TRBV7-9 and TRBJ2-2; no definite D call. Germline loops: CDR1 SEHNR, CDR2 FQNEAQ (reference sequence). This CDR3 contains 17 residues. With 5 bases removed from V and 2 bases from J, the gap between germline ends came to 18 bases. Full variable domain (missing parts from reference TRBV7-9 and TRBJ2-2): DTGVSQNPRHKITKRGQNVTFRCDPISEHNRLYWYRQTLGQGPEFLTYFQNEAQLEKSRLLSDRFSAERPKGSFSTLEIQRTEQGDSAMYLCASSRQSGFSNTGELFFGEGSRLTVL.

The rearrangement links TRBV4-1 to TRBJ1-2; TRBD1 might be the D (6 bases). Trimming removed 4 bases from V and 8 bases from J, with 17 bases in between. The length of the CDR3 is 14 residues. Germline-derived CDR1 and CDR2 are MGHRA and YSYEKL. CDR3: CASSLDSPLYGYTF. The CDR3 DNA is TGCGCCAGCAGCCTGGACAGTCCCCTATACGGCTACACCTTC.

The DNA for the CDR3 is TGTGCCAGCAGCTTGGCTACCTCTGGAAACACCATATATTTT. Amino acid sequence: CASSLATSGNTIYF. V gene TRBV5-6 combines with J gene TRBJ1-3; the D is unclear. Germline-derived CDR1 and CDR2 are SGHDT and YYEEEE. The CDR3 covers 14 residues. Deletions cut 0 bases from V and 0 bases from J, with 4 bases between.

V and J are TRBV2 and TRBJ1-1; D gene ambiguous. V was cut by 5 bases and J by 6 bases, with 10 bases left in between. Germline V gene lookup returns CDR1 SNHLY and CDR2 FYNNEI. This CDR3 has 12 amino acids. The CDR3 nucleotides are TGTGCCAGCAGTCGGATGCTGGCTGAAGCTTTCTTT. Its translation is CASSRMLAEAFF.

This chain connects TRBV5-4 to TRBJ2-5; no definite D call. The length of the CDR3 is 14 residues. Germline CDR1 reads SGHNT; CDR2 reads YYREEE (reference sequence). Trimming cost V 0 bases and J 3 bases, with 9 bases left between them. CDR3 DNA sequence: TGTGCCAGCAGCTTGGGGGTGCGTGAAGAGACCCAGTACTTC. Encoded protein: CASSLGVREETQYF.

V usage is TRBV7-9 and J usage is TRBJ1-1; D is unclear. CDR3 length equals 12 residues. V gave up 3 bases and J gave up 5 bases, with 7 bases separating them. Germline CDR1 reads SEHNR; CDR2 reads FQNEAQ (reference sequence). The CDR3 nucleotides are TGTGCCAGCAGCTTGGATATAACTGAAGCTTTCTTT. This codes for CASSLDITEAFF.

This sequence joins TRBV6-1 and TRBJ1-5; D remains unclear. This CDR3 contains 14 residues. In germline, CDR1 is MNHNS, CDR2 SASEGT. Trimming cost V 7 bases and J 0 bases, with 10 bases left between them. CDR3 DNA: TGTGCCAGCACCATCAGAGATAGCAATCAGCCCCAGCATTTT. Protein sequence: CASTIRDSNQPQHF.

V gene TRBV29-1 combines with J gene TRBJ1-2; D may be TRBD1 (5 bases). CDR1 and CDR2 (germline): SQVTM, ANQGSEA. Trimming removed 1 base from V and 3 bases from J, with 9 bases in between. CDR3 length: 13 residues. The CDR3 DNA follows: TGCAGCGTTGAAGCGGGGCGAGACTATGGCTACACCTTC. This translates into CSVEAGRDYGYTF.

The genes are TRBV11-2 and TRBJ1-1, with D perhaps TRBD1 (5 bases). The CDR3 contains 12 residues. V dropped 3 bases and J dropped 7 bases, with 9 bases sitting between them. CDR1 and CDR2 from the germline V gene are SGHAT and FQNNGV. The CDR3 DNA reads TGTGCCAGCAGCTTGGGACCGTTTGAAGCTTTCTTT. Its protein is CASSLGPFEAFF. The whole variable domain, remainder taken from reference TRBV11-2 and TRBJ1-1, is EAGVAQSPRYKIIEKRQSVAFWCNPISGHATLYWYQQILGQGPKLLIQFQNNGVVDDSQLPKDRFSAERLKGVDSTLKIQPAKLEDSAVYLCASSLGPFEAFFGQGTRLTVV.

The chain recombines TRBV15 with TRBJ2-7; D is possibly TRBD1 (6 bases). Trimming left V 7 bases short and J 6 bases short, with 16 bases between. The CDR3 contains 13 residues. The germline V gene has CDR1 LNHNV and CDR2 YYDKDF (reference sequence). CDR3 residues: CATTKELGGEQYF. CDR3 DNA sequence: TGTGCCACCACCAAAGAGCTAGGGGGCGAGCAGTACTTC.

The CDR3 protein is CASSFHGQGSVGSGELFF. CDR3 bases: TGTGCCAGCAGCTTTCACGGACAGGGGAGTGTTGGGTCCGGGGAGCTGTTTTTT. V gene TRBV27 combines with J gene TRBJ2-2, with 9 bases matching TRBD1. The ends lost 6 bases at V and 6 bases at J; junction bases unmatched: 17. The CDR3 runs 18 residues. In germline, CDR1 is MNHEY, CDR2 SMNVEV (reference sequence).

This chain joins TRBV30 and TRBJ2-3; D might be TRBD2 (5 bases). V lost 2 bases and J 2 bases, leaving 11 bases between the germline ends. The CDR3 loop spans 14 amino acids. The germline gives CDR1 GTSNPN, CDR2 SVGIG (reference sequence). The CDR3 coding sequence is TGTGCCTGGAGTACGAGCGGATACACAGATACGCAGTATTTT. The encoded protein is CAWSTSGYTDTQYF.

The chain joins TRBV9 to TRBJ2-3; D unresolved. From germline, CDR1 is SGDLS and CDR2 YYNGEE. This CDR3 contains 13 residues. Trimming removed 0 bases at V and 5 bases at J, with 7 bases between. This CDR3 is CASSVDWGDTQYF. CDR3 sequence (DNA): TGTGCCAGCAGCGTAGATTGGGGAGATACGCAGTATTTT.

This clone was detected ten times or more. V is TRBV5-1 and J is TRBJ1-2; 9 nucleotides line up with TRBD1. The junction had 10 bases not matched to a gene; V was cut back by 7 bases and J by 3 bases. The germline V gene encodes CDR1 SGHRS and CDR2 YFSETQ. There are 15 residues in the CDR3. This chain's CDR3 is CASSQPGQGYYGYTF. The CDR3 region has the DNA TGCGCCAGCTCCCAACCGGGACAGGGTTACTATGGCTACACCTTC.

The chain combines TRBV30 with TRBJ1-2, with TRBD1 matching over 7 bases. The CDR3 is made up of 13 amino acids. V lost 5 bases and J lost 12; bases outside the gene matches: 15. Germline CDR1 is GTSNPN and CDR2 is SVGIG (reference sequence). This CDR3 reads CAWWRPGQRFDTF. CDR3 DNA: TGTGCCTGGTGGAGACCGGGACAGCGCTTCGACACCTTC.

This chain joins TRBV28 and TRBJ2-7; tentatively, D is TRBD2 (5 bases). Germline V gene lookup returns CDR1 MDHEN and CDR2 SYDVKM. V shed 5 bases and J shed 2 bases, with 13 bases lying between them. The CDR3 loop spans 14 amino acids. The CDR3 sequence is CASSRHGDAYEQYF. CDR3 sequence (DNA): TGTGCCAGCAGTCGCCACGGGGATGCCTACGAGCAGTACTTC.

The sample holds many counts of this clone. This chain connects TRBV6-1 to TRBJ2-5, with D possibly matching TRBD2 (5 bases). The V end lost 6 bases, the J end lost 0 bases, and 8 bases lay between the germline ends. The CDR3 loop spans 13 amino acids. Germline assignment: CDR1 MNHNS and CDR2 SASEGT. As DNA, the CDR3 is TGTGCCAGCAGACTAGATTACCAAGAGACCCAGTACTTC. Translating it yields CASRLDYQETQYF.

This chain uses TRBV5-1 with TRBJ2-1; D gene uncertain. V was pared by 0 bases and J by 0 bases, with 7 bases between. The germline CDR1 and CDR2 sequences are SGHRS and YFSETQ. There are 15 residues in the CDR3. The CDR3 loop is CASSLDMSSYNEQFF. The CDR3 DNA sequence: TGCGCCAGCAGCTTGGATATGAGCTCCTACAATGAGCAGTTCTTC.

The V and J genes are TRBV25-1 and TRBJ2-7, with TRBD2 matching 7 bases. This CDR3 contains 14 residues. V lost 9 bases and J lost 3; bases outside the gene matches: 11. Germline-derived CDR1 and CDR2 are MGHDK and SYGVNS. The CDR3 DNA reads as TGTGCCAGGGGGGGGAAGGAAAGGGGCTACGAGCAGTACTTC. It codes for CARGGKERGYEQYF.

J is TRBJ2-7 and V is TRBV7-2; 10 bases agree with TRBD2. Trimming removed 1 base from V and 2 bases from J; junction bases left unmatched: 8. The germline gives CDR1 SGHTA, CDR2 FQGNSA. The CDR3 is 17 amino acids. The CDR3 sequence is CASSLVAGAGGTYEQYF. In DNA, the CDR3 is TGTGCCAGCAGCTTAGTGGCGGGAGCGGGGGGGACCTACGAGCAGTACTTC.

The chain joins TRBV10-3 to TRBJ2-3; 10 nucleotides match TRBD1. Trimming took 10 bases from V and 3 from J; bases not matched to a gene: 7. The CDR3 runs to 14 residues. CDR1 ENHRY and CDR2 SYGVKD come from the germline V gene. The CDR3 protein is CATTTGGTTDTQYF. The CDR3 DNA reads TGTGCCACGACGACAGGGGGCACGACAGATACGCAGTATTTT.

The genes are TRBV5-6 and TRBJ1-2; 8 nucleotides match TRBD1. Looked up from germline, CDR1 is SGHDT and CDR2 is YYEEEE. The CDR3 spans 14 residues. V dropped 3 bases and J dropped 3; count of bases not matched to a gene: 4. This CDR3 reads CASSWGQEDYGYTF. Here the CDR3 DNA reads TGTGCCAGCAGCTGGGGACAGGAGGACTATGGCTACACCTTC.

This chain joins TRBV19 and TRBJ1-3, with D unresolved. CDR1 is LNHDA, CDR2 SQIVND, per germline (reference sequence). V shed 3 bases and J shed 0 bases, with 9 bases lying between them. This CDR3 spans 15 amino acids. The DNA for the CDR3 is TGTGCCAGTAGTATGGCCGGGCCCTCTGGAAACACCATATATTTT. This codes for CASSMAGPSGNTIYF. The full variable domain, completed using reference TRBV19 and TRBJ1-3, is DGGITQSPKYLFRKEGQNVTLSCEQNLNHDAMYWYRQDPGQGLRLIYYSQIVNDFQKGDIAEGYSVSREKKESFPLTVTSAQKNPTAFYLCASSMAGPSGNTIYFGEGSWLTVV.

This chain joins TRBV6-1 and TRBJ1-2; TRBD1 is a possible D gene (5 bases). The CDR3 is 14 amino acids. Trimming shortened V by 4 bases and J by 7 bases, and 16 bases separated the two germline ends. CDR1 and CDR2 (germline): MNHNS, SASEGT. The CDR3 region is CASSVIAGVGGYTF. CDR3 nucleotides: TGTGCCAGCAGTGTAATCGCGGGGGTAGGTGGCTACACCTTC.

Notes on this clone: Other DNA sequences of this sample code for an identical CDR3. The rearrangement links TRBV10-3 to TRBJ2-1, with D unresolved. Deletions cut 3 bases from V and 5 bases from J, with 8 bases between. The CDR3 has 13 residues. Germline assignment: CDR1 ENHRY and CDR2 SYGVKD. The CDR3 is CAISDRRNNEQFF. The CDR3 region has the DNA TGTGCCATCAGTGACCGACGCAACAATGAGCAGTTCTTC.

The chain is built from TRBV27 and TRBJ1-1, with 7 bases aligning to TRBD1. Trimming took 5 bases from V and 4 from J; bases not matched to a gene: 10. Germline values: CDR1 MNHEY, CDR2 SMNVEV (reference sequence). The CDR3 spans 15 residues. CDR3 coding DNA: TGTGCCAGCAGTCCCGCGAACAGGGGTGGCACTGAAGCTTTCTTT. Its protein product is CASSPANRGGTEAFF.

The chain is built from TRBV6-1 and TRBJ2-7; 7 positions match TRBD1. The germline gives CDR1 MNHNS, CDR2 SASEGT. The CDR3 consists of 12 residues. The V and J ends lost 7 bases and 3 bases, in that order; junction bases with no gene match: 3. In DNA, the CDR3 is TGTGCCAGCAACAGGGGAAACTACGAGCAGTACTTC. It specifies CASNRGNYEQYF.